Shown below are 23 T cell receptor beta chains from a single sample sequenced in a study of CD8+ T cells in alopecia areata. Extracted RNA was reverse transcribed into cDNA, the sequencing template. Method: immunoSEQ multiplex PCR; TCRdb's copy keeps in-frame clones and lacks some. The sample yields some 150,000 clones, approximately 90% seen once. Treatment defined: oral pan-JAK inhibitor, 5-10 mg twice daily. This sample comprised CD8+ T cells sorted from blood, obtained at week 4, from a patient treated with tofacitinib. The origin of the receptors is a human donor with alopecia areata.

The chain uses TRBV27 and TRBJ1-2; a possible D gene is TRBD1 (5 bases). The CDR3 loop spans 13 amino acids. Trimming cost V 4 bases and J 7 bases, with 13 bases left between them. CDR1 and CDR2 from the germline V gene are MNHEY and SMNVEV (reference sequence). This chain's CDR3 is CASSSQGLSGYTF. CDR3 DNA: TGTGCCAGCAGTTCCCAGGGTTTATCTGGCTACACCTTC.

The chain is built from TRBV27 and TRBJ1-1, with TRBD1 matching over 8 bases. V trimming: 6 bases; J trimming: 3 bases; junction bases outside the gene matches: 12. CDR3 length: 16 residues. The germline CDR1 and CDR2 sequences are MNHEY and SMNVEV (reference sequence). CDR3 protein: CASSNRQGTMDTEAFF. The CDR3 DNA reads as TGTGCCAGCAGCAACCGACAGGGGACGATGGACACTGAAGCTTTCTTT.

CDR3 region: CASSESGFNQPQHF. Written as DNA, the CDR3 is TGCGCCAGCAGTGAGTCGGGGTTCAATCAGCCCCAGCATTTT. This chain connects TRBV10-2 to TRBJ1-5; unclear D gene. Germline V CDR1 and CDR2: WSHSY, SAAADI. This CDR3 spans 14 amino acids. V lost 0 bases and J lost 3, with 6 bases in between.

The J gene is TRBJ2-3, the V gene TRBV29-1; 7 bases are shared with TRBD2. The CDR3 extends over 14 amino acids. Trimming removed 4 bases from V and 7 bases from J; junction bases left unmatched: 11. CDR1 and CDR2 (germline): SQVTM, ANQGSEA. The CDR3 loop reads CSVGNRDYANTQYF. The CDR3 DNA follows: TGCAGCGTTGGAAATAGGGACTACGCAAATACGCAGTATTTT.

The sample holds one count of this clone. The chain employs TRBV27 and TRBJ1-6; 7 nucleotides align to TRBD1. This CDR3 region has 14 residues. Germline V gene data show CDR1 as MNHEY and CDR2 as SMNVEV (reference sequence). Germline trimming cut 5 bases from V and 8 bases from J; bases unmatched to any gene: 6. The CDR3 DNA is TGTGCCAGCAGTGCTTGGGACAGAGATTCACCCCTCCACTTT. Its protein product is CASSAWDRDSPLHF.

The rearrangement joins TRBV18 to TRBJ2-3; 13 bases align to TRBD2. Trimming took 4 bases from V and 4 from J; bases not matched to a gene: 8. This CDR3 is built from 17 residues. The germline gives CDR1 KGHSH, CDR2 LQKENI. The CDR3 region is CASSQTSGGPRPDTQYF. The CDR3 nucleotides read TGTGCCAGCTCACAGACTAGCGGGGGGCCGAGACCAGATACGCAGTATTTT.

The CDR3 region is CASSQWGTQYF. Here the CDR3 DNA reads TGCGCCAGCAGCCAATGGGGGACCCAGTACTTC. The chain links TRBV4-1 to TRBJ2-5; D gene ambiguous. The germline V gene encodes CDR1 MGHRA and CDR2 YSYEKL. The V end lost 2 bases, the J end lost 7 bases, and 5 bases lay between the germline ends. The CDR3 has 11 residues.

This chain joins TRBV12-5 and TRBJ1-2; D call uncertain. Germline CDR1 reads LGHNT; CDR2 reads FRNRAP. The CDR3 consists of 14 residues. The germline V and J ends were trimmed by 2 bases and 6 bases, with 13 bases remaining between them. The CDR3, as DNA: TGTGCTAGTGGTTTGACGGGCGCGGGCGATGGCTACACCTTC. Its translation is CASGLTGAGDGYTF.

The chain combines TRBV6-5 with TRBJ2-7, with D tentatively TRBD1 or TRBD2 (5 bases each). The CDR3 is made up of 12 amino acids. V was pared by 6 bases and J by 3 bases, with 9 bases between. CDR1 is MNHEY and CDR2 is SVGAGI in the germline V gene. CDR3 nucleotides: TGTGCCAGCAGCTGGGACGGCTACGAGCAGTACTTC. It is translated as CASSWDGYEQYF.

This chain connects TRBV30 to TRBJ1-1; 8 nucleotides align to TRBD1. CDR1 is GTSNPN, CDR2 SVGIG, per germline (reference sequence). V shed 4 bases, J shed 4 bases, and the junction held 5 bases outside the gene matches. This CDR3 region has 13 residues. For the CDR3, the DNA is TGTGCCTGGACCTTCGGACAGGGCACTGAAGCTTTCTTT. Its protein product is CAWTFGQGTEAFF.

The V gene is TRBV2, the J gene TRBJ1-5, with D possibly TRBD1 on 5 matching bases. Germline V gene data show CDR1 as SNHLY and CDR2 as FYNNEI. The CDR3 spans 14 residues. With 3 bases removed from V and 7 bases from J, the gap between germline ends came to 13 bases. The CDR3 region is CASSDRQGWQPQHF. The DNA for the CDR3 is TGTGCCAGCAGTGATCGGCAGGGTTGGCAGCCCCAGCATTTT.

The CDR3 coding sequence is TGTGCCAGCAGCTTAGCGCTTACCCCCGGGGAGCTGTTTTTT. Residues: CASSLALTPGELFF. This chain links TRBV7-9 with TRBJ2-2; D is uncertain. From germline, CDR1 is SEHNR and CDR2 FQNEAQ (reference sequence). Between the trimmed V and J ends, which lost 0 bases and 6 bases, there was a span of 8 bases. CDR3 length: 14 amino acids.

The rearrangement joins TRBV29-1 to TRBJ1-1; D not certain. CDR1 and CDR2 (germline): SQVTM, ANQGSEA. Trimming cost V 6 bases and J 0 bases, with 8 bases left between them. The CDR3 is made up of 12 amino acids. As DNA, the CDR3 is TGCAGCGTCGACCTAATGAACACTGAAGCTTTCTTT. Its translation: CSVDLMNTEAFF.

The V gene is TRBV29-1, the J gene TRBJ2-2, with 7 bases lining up with TRBD1. Looked up from germline, CDR1 is SQVTM and CDR2 is ANQGSEA. Unmatched junction bases numbered 4, after V lost 4 bases and J lost 2 bases. This CDR3 spans 14 amino acids. DNA of the CDR3: TGCAGCGTTGGAGGGGACAGAAACACCGGGGAGCTGTTTTTT. Translation gives CSVGGDRNTGELFF.

The chain couples TRBV4-1 to TRBJ1-2; unclear D gene. The CDR3 is made up of 19 amino acids. V dropped 0 bases and J dropped 4 bases, with 24 bases sitting between them. Germline values: CDR1 MGHRA, CDR2 YSYEKL. The CDR3: CASSQESPPGRPNLYGYTF. The CDR3 DNA follows: TGCGCCAGCAGCCAAGAAAGCCCCCCGGGCAGACCTAACCTCTATGGCTACACCTTC.

The CDR3 coding sequence is TGTGCCAGCAGTGATAACGAGCAGTACTTC. Translating gives CASSDNEQYF. V usage is TRBV6-1 and J usage is TRBJ2-7; no firm D call. The V end lost 3 bases, the J end lost 5 bases, and 2 bases lay between the germline ends. The CDR3 has 10 residues. From germline, CDR1 is MNHNS and CDR2 SASEGT.

The J gene is TRBJ2-1, the V gene TRBV11-2, with D perhaps matching TRBD2 (7 bases). The CDR3 is 16 amino acids. Trimming stripped 5 bases from V and 2 bases from J, with 16 bases between. Germline values: CDR1 SGHAT, CDR2 FQNNGV. The CDR3 spells CASSTSEGGAYNEQFF. In DNA form, the CDR3 reads TGTGCCAGCAGCACATCAGAAGGGGGGGCCTACAATGAGCAGTTCTTC.

This chain uses TRBV7-9 with TRBJ2-1, with 8 bases that match TRBD1. The germline gives CDR1 SEHNR, CDR2 FQNEAQ (reference sequence). Trimming took 5 bases from V and 2 from J; bases not matched to a gene: 8. This CDR3 comprises 16 residues. The CDR3 bases are TGTGCCAGCAGCCCCCGGACAGGGAGAACCTACAATGAGCAGTTCTTC. Protein sequence: CASSPRTGRTYNEQFF. The full variable domain, rest sourced from reference TRBV7-9 and TRBJ2-1, is DTGVSQNPRHKITKRGQNVTFRCDPISEHNRLYWYRQTLGQGPEFLTYFQNEAQLEKSRLLSDRFSAERPKGSFSTLEIQRTEQGDSAMYLCASSPRTGRTYNEQFFGPGTRLTVL.

This clone was seen just once. The chain combines TRBV29-1 with TRBJ1-1; D remains ambiguous. Germline CDR1 SQVTM, CDR2 ANQGSEA. With 7 bases removed from V and 1 base from J, the gap between germline ends came to 4 bases. This CDR3 region has 10 residues. The CDR3, as DNA: TGCAGCGGGTCGAACACTGAAGCTTTCTTT. The encoded protein is CSGSNTEAFF.

As DNA, the CDR3 is TGCAGCGTTACAAGCGGGAGCTCCTACGAGCAGTACTTC. It codes for CSVTSGSSYEQYF. This chain uses TRBV29-1 with TRBJ2-7, with 8 positions matching TRBD2. Losses at the gene ends were 5 bases for V and 0 bases for J; bases not matched to a gene: 3. This CDR3 is built from 13 residues. The germline V gene has CDR1 SQVTM and CDR2 ANQGSEA.

A single count supports this clone. This chain uses TRBV9 with TRBJ2-3, with unresolved D. The length of the CDR3 is 13 residues. From germline, CDR1 is SGDLS and CDR2 YYNGEE. The ends were cut back, 1 base at V and 10 bases at J, with 13 bases in the middle. Here the CDR3 DNA reads TGTGCCAGCAGCGTAACGGGCAACCTAGCGCAGTATTTT. Protein: CASSVTGNLAQYF.

The J gene is TRBJ1-2, the V gene TRBV5-4, with 9 bases identical to TRBD1. This CDR3 region has 15 residues. V shed 4 bases, J shed 1 base, and the junction held 5 bases outside the gene matches. Germline V gives CDR1 SGHNT, CDR2 YYREEE (reference sequence). CDR3 DNA: TGTGCCAGCAGCCCCGGGACAGGGTTTAACTATGGCTACACCTTC. This sequence encodes CASSPGTGFNYGYTF.

Remarks on this clone: A read error may produce the germline difference seen at one junction end. This chain links TRBV7-7 with TRBJ1-4; D is ambiguous. The CDR3 is made up of 13 amino acids. CDR1 is SSHAT and CDR2 is FNYEAQ in the germline V gene (reference sequence). The CDR3 DNA reads as TGTGCTAGCAGTTTCGGGGTTAATGAAAAACTGTTTTTT. Amino acids: CASSFGVNEKLFF.